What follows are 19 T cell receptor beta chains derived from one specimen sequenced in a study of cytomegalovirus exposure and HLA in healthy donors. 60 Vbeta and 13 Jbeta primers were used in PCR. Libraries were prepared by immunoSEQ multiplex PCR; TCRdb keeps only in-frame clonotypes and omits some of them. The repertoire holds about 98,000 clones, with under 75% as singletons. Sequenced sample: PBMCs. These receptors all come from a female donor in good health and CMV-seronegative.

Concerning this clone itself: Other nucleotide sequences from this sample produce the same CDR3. CDR3 DNA: TGTGCCTGGAGTGTAGGGGATTTCTATGGCTACACCTTC. This sequence encodes CAWSVGDFYGYTF. The chain carries TRBV30 and TRBJ1-2; TRBD1 is a possible D gene (5 bases). V lost 0 bases and J lost 4, with 9 bases in between. The germline gives CDR1 GTSNPN, CDR2 SVGIG (reference sequence). The CDR3 contains 13 residues.

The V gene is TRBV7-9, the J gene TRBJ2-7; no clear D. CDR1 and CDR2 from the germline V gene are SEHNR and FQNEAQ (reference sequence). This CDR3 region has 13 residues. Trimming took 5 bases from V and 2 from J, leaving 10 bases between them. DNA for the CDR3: TGTGCCAGCAGCAATAGCCCTACCTACGAGCAGTACTTC. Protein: CASSNSPTYEQYF.

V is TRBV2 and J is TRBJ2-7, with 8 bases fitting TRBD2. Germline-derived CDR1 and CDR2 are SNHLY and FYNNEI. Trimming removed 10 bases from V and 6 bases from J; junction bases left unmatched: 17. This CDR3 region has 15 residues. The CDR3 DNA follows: TGTGCCACCCTCACGGGCGGGACTAGGGCGAGCGAGCAGTACTTC. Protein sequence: CATLTGGTRASEQYF.

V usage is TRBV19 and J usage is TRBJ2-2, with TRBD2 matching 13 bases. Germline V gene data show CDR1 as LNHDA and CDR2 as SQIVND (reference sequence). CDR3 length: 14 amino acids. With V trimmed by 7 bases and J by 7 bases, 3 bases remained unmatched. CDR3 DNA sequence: TGTGCCAGTACCCGGACTAGCGGGGGCGGGGAGCTGTTTTTT. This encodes CASTRTSGGGELFF.

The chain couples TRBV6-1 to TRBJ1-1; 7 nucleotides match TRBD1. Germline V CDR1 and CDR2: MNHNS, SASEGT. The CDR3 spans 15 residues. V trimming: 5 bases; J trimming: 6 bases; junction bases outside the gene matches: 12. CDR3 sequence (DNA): TGTGCCAGCAGTCCCCAGGACAGGCCGGGACCTGAAGCTTTCTTT. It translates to CASSPQDRPGPEAFF.

The CDR3 spells CASSYGQGGYTF. In nucleotides, the CDR3 is TGTGCCAGCAGTTATGGACAGGGAGGCTACACCTTC. V usage is TRBV6-5 and J usage is TRBJ1-2, with 8 bases identical to TRBD1. The germline V gene encodes CDR1 MNHEY and CDR2 SVGAGI. This CDR3 is 12 amino acids long. V lost 3 bases and J lost 8; bases outside the gene matches: 2.

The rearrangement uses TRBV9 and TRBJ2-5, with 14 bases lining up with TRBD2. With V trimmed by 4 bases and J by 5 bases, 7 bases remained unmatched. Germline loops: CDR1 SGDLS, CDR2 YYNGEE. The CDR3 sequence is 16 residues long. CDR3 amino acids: CASSIGTSGSVETQYF. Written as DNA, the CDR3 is TGTGCCAGCAGCATCGGGACTAGCGGGAGCGTTGAGACCCAGTACTTC.

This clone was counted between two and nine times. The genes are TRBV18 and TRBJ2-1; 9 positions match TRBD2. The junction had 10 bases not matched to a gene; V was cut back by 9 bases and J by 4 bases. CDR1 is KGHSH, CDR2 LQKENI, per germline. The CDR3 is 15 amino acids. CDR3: CASHTSLAGYNEQFF. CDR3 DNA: TGTGCCAGTCACACATCCCTAGCGGGGTACAATGAGCAGTTCTTC. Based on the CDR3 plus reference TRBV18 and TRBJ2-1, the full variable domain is NAGVMQNPRHLVRRRGQEARLRCSPMKGHSHVYWYRQLPEEGLKFMVYLQKENIIDESGMPKERFSAEFPKEGPSILRIQQVVRGDSAAYFCASHTSLAGYNEQFFGPGTRLTVL.

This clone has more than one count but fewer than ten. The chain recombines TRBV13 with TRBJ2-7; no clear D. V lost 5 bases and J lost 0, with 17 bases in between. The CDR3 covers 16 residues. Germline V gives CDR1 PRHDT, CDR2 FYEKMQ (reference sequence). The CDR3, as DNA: TGTGCCAGCAGCCCCCGCCGCGCCCAAAGCTCCTACGAGCAGTACTTC. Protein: CASSPRRAQSSYEQYF.

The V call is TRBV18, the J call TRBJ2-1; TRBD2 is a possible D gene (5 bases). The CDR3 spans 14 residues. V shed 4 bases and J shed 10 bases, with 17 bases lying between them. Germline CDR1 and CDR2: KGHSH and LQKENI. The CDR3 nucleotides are TGTGCCAGCTCACTTCGCGGGCCTCAGGAGGAGCAGTTCTTC. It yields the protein CASSLRGPQEEQFF.

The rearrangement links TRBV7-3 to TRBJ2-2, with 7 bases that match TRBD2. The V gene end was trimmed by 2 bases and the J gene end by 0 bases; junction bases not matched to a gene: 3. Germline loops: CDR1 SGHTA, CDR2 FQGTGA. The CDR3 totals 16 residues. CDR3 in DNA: TGTGCCAGCAGCTTACAAGCGGGGACGAACACCGGGGAGCTGTTTTTT. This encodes CASSLQAGTNTGELFF.

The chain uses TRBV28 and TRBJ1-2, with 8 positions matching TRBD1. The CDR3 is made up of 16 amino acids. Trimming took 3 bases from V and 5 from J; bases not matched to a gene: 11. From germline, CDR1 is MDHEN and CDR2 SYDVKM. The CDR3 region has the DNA TGTGCCAGCAGTTTCCCCCAGGGGGCGGGTTCGTATGGCTACACCTTC. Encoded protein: CASSFPQGAGSYGYTF.

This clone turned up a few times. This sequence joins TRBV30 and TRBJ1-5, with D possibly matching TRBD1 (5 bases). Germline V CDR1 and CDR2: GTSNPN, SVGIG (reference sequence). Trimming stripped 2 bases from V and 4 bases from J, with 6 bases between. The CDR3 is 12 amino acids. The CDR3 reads CAWSSGNQPQHF. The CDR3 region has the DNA TGTGCCTGGAGTTCAGGGAATCAGCCCCAGCATTTT.

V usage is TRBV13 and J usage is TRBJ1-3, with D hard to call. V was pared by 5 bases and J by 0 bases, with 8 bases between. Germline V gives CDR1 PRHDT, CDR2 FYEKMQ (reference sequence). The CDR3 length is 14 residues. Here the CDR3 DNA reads TGTGCCAGCAGCGAAAACACCTCTGGAAACACCATATATTTT. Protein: CASSENTSGNTIYF.

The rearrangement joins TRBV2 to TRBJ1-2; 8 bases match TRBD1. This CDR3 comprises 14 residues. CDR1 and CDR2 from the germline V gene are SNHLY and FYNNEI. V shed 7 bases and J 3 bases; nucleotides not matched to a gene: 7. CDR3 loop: CASTRTGFYYGYTF. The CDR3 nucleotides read TGTGCCAGCACCCGGACAGGGTTCTACTATGGCTACACCTTC.

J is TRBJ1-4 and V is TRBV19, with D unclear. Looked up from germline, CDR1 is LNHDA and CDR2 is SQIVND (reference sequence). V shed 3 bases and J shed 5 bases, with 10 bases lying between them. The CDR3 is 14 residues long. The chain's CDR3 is CASSIWTSNEKLFF. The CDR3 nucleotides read TGTGCCAGTAGTATCTGGACTTCCAATGAAAAACTGTTTTTT.

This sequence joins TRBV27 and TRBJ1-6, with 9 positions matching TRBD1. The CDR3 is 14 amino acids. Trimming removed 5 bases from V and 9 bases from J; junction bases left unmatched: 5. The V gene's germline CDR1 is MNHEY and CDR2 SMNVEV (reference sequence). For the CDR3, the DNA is TGTGCCAGCAGTCCCCGACAGGGGGTTTCACCCCTCCACTTT. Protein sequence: CASSPRQGVSPLHF.

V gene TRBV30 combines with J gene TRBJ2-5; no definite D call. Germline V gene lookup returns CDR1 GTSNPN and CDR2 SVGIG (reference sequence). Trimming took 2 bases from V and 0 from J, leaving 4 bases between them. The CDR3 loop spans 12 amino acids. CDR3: CAWSRYQETQYF. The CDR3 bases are TGTGCCTGGAGTCGGTACCAAGAGACCCAGTACTTC.

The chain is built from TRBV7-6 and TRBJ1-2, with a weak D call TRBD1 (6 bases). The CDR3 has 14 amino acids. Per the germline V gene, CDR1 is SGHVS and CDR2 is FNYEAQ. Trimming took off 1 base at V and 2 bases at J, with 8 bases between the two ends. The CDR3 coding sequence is TGTGCCAGCAGCTTAGATCAGGGGAACTATGGCTACACCTTC. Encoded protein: CASSLDQGNYGYTF.